This T cell receptor (beta chain) originates from a study of Graves' ophthalmopathy and Graves' hyperthyroidism. Findings and limits, study-wide: Ophthalmopathy was separated from stable hyperthyroidism by a 13-signature model with 87.88% sensitivity and 81.08% specificity.

Recruitment covered hyperthyroidism patients aged 18 to 65 whose new diagnosis was of under 2 months' duration. Comment on this clonotype: The antigen is not known.

CDR3 regions of TCR beta were amplified from RNA transcripts. HTBI primers primed a first-round RT-PCR, and a second-round multiplex PCR followed. TCRdb recomputed calls from the multiplex PCR reads with MiXCR, one row per CDR3 protein. This table holds about 550,000 distinct CDR3 sequences, approximately 37% found once. Trimming took off 0 bases at V and 2 bases at J, with 7 bases between the two ends. CDR1 and CDR2 (germline): GTSNPN, SVGIG (reference sequence). The CDR3 runs to 13 residues. This sequence originates from an adult man with Graves' hyperthyroidism. The V gene is TRBV30, the J gene TRBJ1-2; no definite D call. Sequenced: peripheral blood or thyroid tissue (not recorded which). The CDR3 DNA follows: TGTGCCTGGAGTGTACGGGAAAACTATGGCTACACCTTC. Translated, it gives CAWSVRENYGYTF.